This T cell receptor (beta chain) was documented in a study of T cells in Graves' hyperthyroidism and ophthalmopathy. Turning to the study itself: Peripheral blood samples were taken at initial diagnosis, prior to any treatment. Study-level findings and limits: Ophthalmopathy was told apart from stable hyperthyroidism by a 13 V-J model.

The PBMCs studied were ones that came from 8 to 10 ml fresh peripheral blood. Ten or more counts support this clonotype. As yet, its antigen is unknown. The trim removed 4 bases at V and 4 bases at J, leaving 6 bases unmatched. There are 17 residues in the CDR3. Germline CDR1 is SEHNR and CDR2 is FQNEAQ (reference sequence). Amplification of TCR beta CDR3 regions used RNA as the template. The HTBI primer set was used in a first-round RT-PCR of the TCR CDR3. Using its own MiXCR run on the multiplex PCR reads, TCRdb lists one record per CDR3 protein. The sample shows roughly 640,000 distinct CDR3 sequences, 16% of them seen only once.

This clonotype originated in a woman aged 40 to 55 with Graves' ophthalmopathy. Material for sequencing was blood. The rearrangement uses TRBV7-9 and TRBJ1-6; 11 nucleotides agree with TRBD1. The CDR3 is CASSSWTGGRYNSPLHF. CDR3 nucleotides: TGTGCCAGCAGCTCCTGGACAGGGGGCAGGTATAATTCACCCCTCCACTTT.